This TCR beta chain was recovered during a study of OX40 agonist ivuxolimab in advanced cancers. The germline V gene encodes CDR1 SGHAT and CDR2 FQNNGV. V was cut by 7 bases and J by 3 bases, with 4 bases left in between. The CDR3 consists of 10 residues. This clone was counted only a few times. The data were produced by immunoSEQ multiplex PCR, yet TCRdb's version contains in-frame clones alone and is incomplete. The sample records about 93,000 clones, approximately 90% being singletons. The J gene is TRBJ2-7, the V gene TRBV11-2; D is unclear. This clonotype was sampled from an adult with an advanced solid tumor such as melanoma, head and neck, liver or kidney cancer. The sequencing here drew on CD4+ or CD8+ T cells sorted from blood, taken in a trial of the OX40 agonist ivuxolimab. The CDR3 spells CASMGYEQYF. CDR3 DNA: TGTGCCAGCATGGGCTACGAGCAGTACTTC.